Following are 28 T cell receptor beta chains from one sample sequenced in a study of T cell repertoires in cytomegalovirus infection. TCRdb analysed the reads with MiXCR anew, one entry per CDR3 protein. The data hold 130,000 or so distinct CDR3 sequences, with under 8% observed a single time. The sequenced sample was PBMCs. The source of these receptors is a human donor in good health (CMV status not recorded). Some clones in this sample may be carry-over from other donors' samples.

CDR3 protein: CASSRDRWETQYF. The CDR3 bases are TGTGCCAGCTCACGGGACAGGTGGGAGACCCAGTACTTC. The gene calls are TRBV18 and TRBJ2-5, with 8 positions matching TRBD1. The CDR3 sequence is 13 residues long. Looked up from germline, CDR1 is KGHSH and CDR2 is LQKENI. V shed 4 bases, J shed 5 bases, and the junction held 3 bases outside the gene matches.

Remarks on this clonotype: Possible read error: a much larger clone is one base away. The J gene is TRBJ1-1, the V gene TRBV7-9, with a tentative D call TRBD1 (5 bases). CDR1 and CDR2 from the germline V gene are SEHNR and FQNEAQ (reference sequence). This CDR3 region has 13 residues. Trimming took 10 bases from V and 10 from J, leaving 22 bases between them. CDR3 nucleotide sequence: TGTGCCACAGAGCCCGGACGGGGCGTGAGAGCTTTCTTT. Its translation: CATEPGRGVRAFF.

This clonotype has more than one count but fewer than ten. The chain uses TRBV11-1 and TRBJ1-2; a possible D gene is TRBD1 (5 bases). Germline values: CDR1 SGHAT, CDR2 FQDESV (reference sequence). V was shortened by 4 bases and J by 5 bases, with 14 bases between the two germline ends. The length of the CDR3 is 14 residues. This CDR3 reads CASSYKGTAYGYTF. CDR3 DNA: TGTGCCAGCAGCTACAAAGGGACCGCTTATGGCTACACCTTC.

Many counts were recorded for this clonotype. The V gene is TRBV4-3, the J gene TRBJ1-4; 8 bases line up with TRBD1. The J segment lost 2 bases and the V segment lost 1 base, leaving 6 bases of the junction unmatched. The germline CDR1 and CDR2 sequences are LGHNA and YSLEER. The CDR3 runs 17 residues. CDR3 protein: CASSQGQGSFTNEKLFF. CDR3 sequence (DNA): TGCGCCAGCAGCCAAGGACAGGGGAGCTTCACTAATGAAAAACTGTTTTTT.

This clonotype has just a few counts. The chain employs TRBV7-9 and TRBJ2-7; 9 nucleotides line up with TRBD1. The CDR3 spans 15 residues. CDR1 is SEHNR, CDR2 FQNEAQ, per germline (reference sequence). The J segment lost 4 bases and the V segment lost 5 bases, leaving 9 bases of the junction unmatched. This CDR3 reads CASSTDRGNAYEQYF. DNA of the CDR3: TGTGCCAGCAGCACCGACAGGGGGAATGCGTACGAGCAGTACTTC.

This clonotype showed up many times. Sequence at one end of the junction differs from germline and may be a read error. The chain has TRBV5-1 and TRBJ2-6, with D unresolved. The CDR3 has 14 amino acids. CDR1 SGHRS and CDR2 YFSETQ come from the germline V gene. The CDR3 sequence: CASSDASEANVLTF. CDR3 nucleotide sequence: TGCGCCAGCAGCGATGCCTCTGAGGCCAACGTCCTGACTTTC.

In this sample, this clonotype turned up once. The V call is TRBV7-8, the J call TRBJ1-4; D gene ambiguous. Trimming removed 2 bases from V and 7 bases from J, with 5 bases in between. Germline V gives CDR1 SGHVS, CDR2 FQNEAQ. This CDR3 is built from 12 residues. CDR3 protein: CASSLSSEKLFF. Written as DNA, the CDR3 is TGTGCCAGCAGCTTATCGTCTGAAAAACTGTTTTTT.

This clonotype is judged medium-sized. The V call is TRBV7-2, the J call TRBJ1-1; 7 bases match TRBD1. Losses at the gene ends were 6 bases for V and 5 bases for J; bases not matched to a gene: 9. Germline CDR1 SGHTA, CDR2 FQGNSA. The CDR3 sequence is 14 residues long. The CDR3 sequence is CASSPGGGATEAFF. CDR3 coding DNA: TGTGCCAGCAGTCCAGGGGGTGGTGCAACTGAAGCTTTCTTT.

The rearrangement links TRBV29-1 to TRBJ2-3; 9 nucleotides match TRBD2. This CDR3 is 14 amino acids long. J lost 3 bases, V lost 8 bases, and 9 bases had no gene match. Germline values: CDR1 SQVTM, CDR2 ANQGSEA. The CDR3 reads CSSGGGGATDTQYF. CDR3 bases: TGCAGCTCTGGGGGCGGGGGGGCGACAGATACGCAGTATTTT.

This clonotype was seen ten or more times. The J gene is TRBJ1-6, the V gene TRBV5-1; no clear D gene. There are 15 residues in the CDR3. CDR1 is SGHRS, CDR2 YFSETQ, per germline. With 0 bases removed from V and 5 bases from J, the gap between germline ends came to 9 bases. The CDR3 sequence is CASSLEGGNNSPLHF. CDR3 bases: TGCGCCAGCAGCTTGGAGGGCGGGAATAATTCACCCCTCCACTTT.

This clonotype was picked up many times. This chain connects TRBV6-6 to TRBJ2-3, with 8 bases matching TRBD1. The V gene end was trimmed by 10 bases and the J gene end by 0 bases; junction bases not matched to a gene: 6. CDR1 and CDR2 (germline): MNHNY, SVGAGI (reference sequence). This CDR3 has 14 residues. CDR3 sequence: CATQGAASTDTQYF. The CDR3 nucleotides are TGTGCCACTCAGGGGGCGGCGAGCACAGATACGCAGTATTTT.

The J gene is TRBJ1-1, the V gene TRBV5-1; TRBD1 matches at 7 bases. CDR3 length: 18 amino acids. Germline trimming cut 4 bases from V and 0 bases from J; bases unmatched to any gene: 15. Germline-derived CDR1 and CDR2 are SGHRS and YFSETQ. The CDR3 sequence: CASSGEEGAPDMNTEAFF. DNA of the CDR3: TGCGCCAGCAGCGGGGAGGAGGGGGCGCCGGATATGAACACTGAAGCTTTCTTT.

A note on this clonotype: Relative to the germline gene, one junction end is altered; a read error may explain this. This chain joins TRBV10-3 and TRBJ2-5; D uncertain. Germline CDR1 is ENHRY and CDR2 is SYGVKD. The CDR3 is 11 amino acids. The CDR3 DNA reads TGTGCCATCAGTGAGGGTGAGATCCAGTACTTC. Protein product: CAISEGEIQYF.

This clonotype was picked up many times. This sequence joins TRBV7-2 and TRBJ1-1, with D perhaps TRBD1 (5 bases). CDR1 and CDR2 from the germline V gene are SGHTA and FQGNSA. This CDR3 has 19 residues. V was cut by 1 base and J by 0 bases, with 21 bases left in between. CDR3 DNA sequence: TGTGCCAGCAGCTTAGTACTACAGGAGATAAGCCTCATGAACACTGAAGCTTTCTTT. Translation: CASSLVLQEISLMNTEAFF. Filled out from reference TRBV7-2 and TRBJ1-1, the complete variable domain reads GAGVSQSPSNKVTEKGKDVELRCDPISGHTALYWYRQSLGQGLEFLIYFQGNSAPDKSGLPSDRFSAERTGGSVSTLTIQRTQQEDSAVYLCASSLVLQEISLMNTEAFFGQGTRLTVV.

This clonotype came up many times. The chain joins TRBV7-2 to TRBJ1-6; D may be TRBD1 (6 bases). V lost 4 bases and J lost 7, with 14 bases in between. The CDR3 runs 15 residues. Germline assignment: CDR1 SGHTA and CDR2 FQGNSA. The CDR3: CASSSLGGRNSPLHF. The CDR3 DNA is TGTGCCAGCAGCTCCCTTGGGGGCCGGAATTCACCCCTCCACTTT.

The rearrangement links TRBV4-3 to TRBJ2-5; D is unclear. V was trimmed by 0 bases and J by 5 bases, leaving 13 bases between them. The CDR3 is 15 residues long. CDR1 is LGHNA and CDR2 is YSLEER in the germline V gene. The CDR3 DNA reads TGCGCCAGCAGCCAAGAATTGGCTTCTCAGGAGACCCAGTACTTC. Translated: CASSQELASQETQYF.

This clonotype has a count of ten or more. The rearrangement uses TRBV19 and TRBJ1-2; 10 bases fit TRBD1. The CDR3 runs 15 residues. The V and J ends lost 4 bases and 4 bases, in that order; junction bases with no gene match: 6. Germline CDR1 reads LNHDA; CDR2 reads SQIVND (reference sequence). The CDR3 coding sequence is TGTGCCAGTAGTACTGGGACAGGGGCTCGCTATGGCTACACCTTC. This gives the protein CASSTGTGARYGYTF.

This clonotype was counted many times. The rearrangement joins TRBV7-2 to TRBJ2-5; D might be TRBD1 (5 bases). With 1 base removed from V and 4 bases from J, the gap between germline ends came to 19 bases. CDR3 size: 17 residues. CDR1 and CDR2 (germline): SGHTA, FQGNSA. Here the CDR3 reads CASSLGRHDKGRETQYF. The CDR3 region has the DNA TGTGCCAGCAGCTTAGGACGGCATGATAAGGGGCGAGAGACCCAGTACTTC.

This clonotype has a count of ten or more. The chain couples TRBV7-8 to TRBJ2-5, with 11 bases lining up with TRBD1. The CDR3 loop spans 16 amino acids. Germline lookup yields CDR1 SGHVS and CDR2 FQNEAQ. V lost 5 bases, J lost 5 bases, and 10 bases stayed unmatched. The CDR3 is CASSVSIGQGAETQYF. In nucleotides, the CDR3 is TGTGCCAGCAGCGTCTCGATTGGACAGGGGGCGGAGACCCAGTACTTC.

In its sample, this clonotype was seen many times. V is TRBV7-8 and J is TRBJ2-5, with D tentatively TRBD1 or TRBD2 (6 bases each). Germline V gives CDR1 SGHVS, CDR2 FQNEAQ. V gave up 1 base and J gave up 4 bases, with 16 bases separating them. The CDR3 is made up of 16 amino acids. DNA for the CDR3: TGTGCCAGCAGCTTAGACGTTTTCGGGGGCGGAGAGACCCAGTACTTC. It yields the protein CASSLDVFGGGETQYF.

This clonotype came up many times. The chain links TRBV7-9 to TRBJ2-7; TRBD1 agrees at 9 bases. V was clipped by 2 bases and J by 0 bases; unmatched bases: 5. The CDR3 is 16 amino acids. Germline CDR1 and CDR2: SEHNR and FQNEAQ (reference sequence). CDR3 coding DNA: TGTGCCAGCAGCTTACCCGGGACAGGGAGCTCCTACGAGCAGTACTTC. Protein sequence: CASSLPGTGSSYEQYF.

The sample holds many counts of this clonotype. V is TRBV15 and J is TRBJ2-1; no clear D gene. Germline CDR1 is LNHNV and CDR2 is YYDKDF (reference sequence). Trimming left V 0 bases short and J 2 bases short, with 8 bases between. The CDR3 extends over 15 amino acids. CDR3 DNA: TGTGCCACCAGCAGAGACAGAGGCCCCTACAATGAGCAGTTCTTC. Amino acids: CATSRDRGPYNEQFF.

The rearrangement links TRBV6-2 or TRBV6-3 to TRBJ2-7; tentative D call: TRBD1 (6 bases). V was pared by 7 bases and J by 0 bases, with 10 bases between. Germline loops: CDR1 MNHEY, CDR2 SVGEGT. This CDR3 spans 13 amino acids. The CDR3, as DNA: TGTGCCAGCACCTACAGGGACTCCTACGAGCAGTACTTC. It encodes CASTYRDSYEQYF.

This clonotype was detected many times. The DNA of the CDR3 is TGTGCCAGCAGTTTATCGCACAGGGCCTACGAGCAGTACTTC. It is translated as CASSLSHRAYEQYF. This rearrangement joins TRBV28 to TRBJ2-7; TRBD1 might be the D (6 bases). Trimming removed 1 base at V and 2 bases at J, with 9 bases between. This CDR3 is 14 amino acids long. Germline CDR1 and CDR2: MDHEN and SYDVKM.

In its sample, this clonotype was seen a few times. This chain connects TRBV4-1 to TRBJ1-5; D may be TRBD1 (5 bases). This CDR3 has 15 residues. Germline loops: CDR1 MGHRA, CDR2 YSYEKL. Trimming shortened V by 0 bases and J by 1 base, and 7 bases separated the two germline ends. CDR3 amino acids: CASSQERGSNQPQHF. The CDR3 nucleotides are TGCGCCAGCAGCCAAGAAAGGGGAAGCAATCAGCCCCAGCATTTT.

This clonotype was seen many times. The chain combines TRBV30 with TRBJ1-2; possible D gene TRBD1, 5 bases. The CDR3 length is 13 residues. Germline CDR1 GTSNPN, CDR2 SVGIG (reference sequence). CDR3 DNA: TGTGCACGACGCAAGGGGCATCTCTATGGCTACACCTTC. Translated: CARRKGHLYGYTF.

This clonotype occurred many times. V usage is TRBV29-1 and J usage is TRBJ2-7; tentative D call: TRBD1 (5 bases). The CDR3 extends over 13 amino acids. Germline V gene lookup returns CDR1 SQVTM and CDR2 ANQGSEA. Trimming shortened V by 5 bases and J by 3 bases, and 14 bases separated the two germline ends. The CDR3 bases are TGCAGCGTTTCCCAGGGCCCCAGCTACGAGCAGTACTTC. This translates into CSVSQGPSYEQYF.

The rearrangement links TRBV18 to TRBJ2-7, with D hard to call. Germline V lookup: CDR1 KGHSH, CDR2 LQKENI. Trimming shortened V by 2 bases and J by 1 base, and 9 bases separated the two germline ends. This CDR3 contains 14 residues. The CDR3 DNA sequence: TGTGCCAGCTCACCAAATCTAGATTCCTACGAGCAGTACTTC. It is translated as CASSPNLDSYEQYF.